The TCR beta chain described here comes from a study of prognosis after radiotherapy for stage I lung cancer. Study at large: From early 2018 through early 2019, patients with stage I non-small cell lung cancer were enrolled. The study delivered radiotherapy as SBRT in 3 to 5 fractions, with a biologically effective dose of at least 100 Gy. Median age was roughly 74 years (about 50 to 90) among under 15 men and a handful of women.

This clonotype came up a few times. What it binds is not known. One base away lies a much larger clone, so this may be a sequencing read error. General study findings and limits: There was no determination made of whether the expanded TCR clones were tumor-specific.

Two-round multiplex PCR, the amplification method, yielded TCR beta CDR3 from genomic DNA. During first-round PCR, primers specific to each TRBV and TRBJ gene were used. TCRdb itself ran the multiplex PCR reads through MiXCR, one entry per CDR3 protein. The sample includes roughly 30,000 distinct CDR3 sequences, approximately 39% of them seen just once. Trimming took 8 bases from V and 4 from J, leaving 10 bases between them. There are 12 residues in the CDR3. Germline assignment: CDR1 SNHLY and CDR2 FYNNEI. The starting material was PBMCs, obtained before or after stereotactic body radiation therapy (not recorded which). The gene calls are TRBV2 and TRBJ2-3; perhaps TRBD2 as D (5 bases). The clonotype comes from a donor over 45 with non-small cell lung cancer. CDR3 DNA: TGTGCCAGCCTGGGAGATTCAGATACGCAGTATTTT. This translates into CASLGDSDTQYF.